The 30 T cell receptor beta chains given below trace back to one sample, sequenced in a study of T cell responses to AZD1222 COVID-19 vaccine. Using immunoSEQ multiplex PCR, the repertoire was profiled, and TCRdb retains in-frame clones only, with some absent. The sample carries 95,000 to 150,000 clones, 89% recorded once. The source material was peripheral blood, sampled on day 0 of AZD1222 vaccination. These receptors came from an adult in good health.

The chain has TRBV6-6 and TRBJ1-5; D might be TRBD1 (5 bases). The germline gives CDR1 MNHNY, CDR2 SVGAGI (reference sequence). This CDR3 has 13 residues. The ends were cut back, 11 bases at V and 4 bases at J, with 15 bases in the middle. The CDR3 region is CAHIGDLNQPQHF. Here the CDR3 DNA reads TGTGCCCACATAGGGGATCTGAATCAGCCCCAGCATTTT.

J is TRBJ1-2 and V is TRBV29-1; D is uncertain. There are 12 residues in the CDR3. Trimming removed 2 bases at V and 7 bases at J, with 11 bases between. Germline V lookup: CDR1 SQVTM, CDR2 ANQGSEA. CDR3 DNA sequence: TGCAGCGTTGAACGGGAAGCCTCTGGCTACACCTTC. Protein: CSVEREASGYTF. The complete variable domain, with remaining parts taken from reference TRBV29-1 and TRBJ1-2, reads SAVISQKPSRDICQRGTSLTIQCQVDSQVTMMFWYRQQPGQSLTLIATANQGSEATYESGFVIDKFPISRPNLTFSTLTVSNMSPEDSSIYLCSVEREASGYTFGSGTRLTVV.

This rearrangement joins TRBV7-8 to TRBJ1-1; unclear D gene. Trimming removed 2 bases from V and 1 base from J, with 5 bases in between. This CDR3 is built from 13 residues. Per germline, CDR1 SGHVS and CDR2 FQNEAQ. The CDR3 bases are TGTGCCAGCAGCTTAAGACAGAACACTGAAGCTTTCTTT. This encodes CASSLRQNTEAFF.

The chain employs TRBV27 and TRBJ2-7, with 7 positions matching TRBD2. The V and J ends lost 8 bases and 3 bases, in that order; junction bases with no gene match: 10. Per the germline V gene, CDR1 is MNHEY and CDR2 is SMNVEV (reference sequence). This CDR3 has 14 residues. CDR3 loop: CASHRMGEGYEQYF. Written as DNA, the CDR3 is TGTGCCAGCCACCGAATGGGGGAGGGCTACGAGCAGTACTTC.

The V and J genes are TRBV7-2 and TRBJ1-1; D gene unclear. This CDR3 region has 15 residues. Germline V gene sequence: CDR1 SGHTA, CDR2 FQGNSA. With 1 base removed from V and 0 bases from J, the gap between germline ends came to 9 bases. For the CDR3, the DNA is TGTGCCAGCAGCTTAGAGTCCGTTATGAACACTGAAGCTTTCTTT. It is translated as CASSLESVMNTEAFF.

This rearrangement joins TRBV15 to TRBJ1-1; D unclear. V was shortened by 1 base and J by 5 bases, with 11 bases between the two germline ends. The CDR3 loop spans 14 amino acids. The germline gives CDR1 LNHNV, CDR2 YYDKDF (reference sequence). The CDR3 reads CATSRGGSGTEAFF. The CDR3 bases are TGTGCCACCAGCAGAGGGGGTTCTGGGACTGAAGCTTTCTTT.

This clone was counted only a few times. The rearrangement joins TRBV6-1 to TRBJ1-3; D is unclear. The ends were cut back, 1 base at V and 2 bases at J, with 6 bases in the middle. From germline, CDR1 is MNHNS and CDR2 SASEGT. The CDR3 contains 14 residues. The CDR3 loop is CASSEVAAGNTIYF. The CDR3 nucleotides are TGTGCCAGCAGTGAAGTGGCCGCTGGAAACACCATATATTTT.

The chain recombines TRBV5-5 with TRBJ2-3; D perhaps matches TRBD2 (7 bases). Trimming took off 4 bases at V and 5 bases at J, with 17 bases between the two ends. From germline, CDR1 is SGHKS and CDR2 YYEKEE (reference sequence). The length of the CDR3 is 15 residues. The CDR3 here is CASSPPLGGGDTQYF. The CDR3 DNA reads as TGTGCCAGCAGCCCCCCCTTAGGGGGGGGAGATACGCAGTATTTT.

The chain uses TRBV2 and TRBJ2-7; D not resolved. Looked up from germline, CDR1 is SNHLY and CDR2 is FYNNEI. The CDR3 consists of 13 residues. V was pared by 6 bases and J by 2 bases, with 11 bases between. The CDR3 sequence: CASRTDGPYEQYF. CDR3 nucleotides: TGTGCCAGCAGGACGGATGGCCCCTACGAGCAGTACTTC.

The CDR3 DNA reads as TGTGCCAGCAGCGACTGGACAGTGGGGGAATACGAGCAGTACTTC. This translates into CASSDWTVGEYEQYF. J is TRBJ2-7 and V is TRBV5-6; tentative D call: TRBD1 (6 bases). Per the germline V gene, CDR1 is SGHDT and CDR2 is YYEEEE. With 4 bases removed from V and 4 bases from J, the gap between germline ends came to 18 bases. The CDR3 sequence is 15 residues long.

The chain has TRBV6-5 and TRBJ2-2, with 10 nucleotides matching TRBD2. Germline-derived CDR1 and CDR2 are MNHEY and SVGAGI. V trimming: 2 bases; J trimming: 5 bases; junction bases outside the gene matches: 2. The CDR3 spans 15 residues. The CDR3 spells CASSYASGGTGELFF. CDR3 nucleotide sequence: TGTGCCAGCAGTTACGCTAGCGGGGGAACCGGGGAGCTGTTTTTT.

This chain joins TRBV4-1 and TRBJ2-4, with unresolved D. Germline V gene data show CDR1 as MGHRA and CDR2 as YSYEKL. This CDR3 has 16 amino acids. V was pared by 5 bases and J by 0 bases, with 14 bases between. CDR3 DNA sequence: TGCGCCAGCAGCGGGGTCGGGTTTCTAGCCAAAAACATTCAGTACTTC. It specifies CASSGVGFLAKNIQYF.

The rearrangement links TRBV28 to TRBJ2-3, with D hard to call. The CDR3 loop spans 12 amino acids. Germline-derived CDR1 and CDR2 are MDHEN and SYDVKM. Trimming pared 6 bases from V and 4 bases from J, leaving 8 bases between. CDR3 amino acids: CASSDQSDTQYF. The CDR3 nucleotides read TGTGCCAGCAGCGACCAGTCAGATACGCAGTATTTT.

CDR3 protein: CASSYTDRGRTEAFF. CDR3 nucleotide sequence: TGTGCCAGCAGTTACACTGACAGGGGAAGGACTGAAGCTTTCTTT. This rearrangement joins TRBV6-2 or TRBV6-3 to TRBJ1-1, with TRBD1 identical over 8 bases. The CDR3 loop spans 15 amino acids. The germline V gene has CDR1 MNHEY and CDR2 SVGEGT. V lost 2 bases, J lost 5 bases, and 7 bases stayed unmatched.

The sample holds a few counts of this clone. The V call is TRBV28, the J call TRBJ2-1; 7 nucleotides align to TRBD1. Per the germline V gene, CDR1 is MDHEN and CDR2 is SYDVKM. J was trimmed by 3 bases and V by 6 bases; bases with no gene match: 11. The CDR3 consists of 16 residues. CDR3 coding DNA: TGTGCCAGCAGAGCATCGGGACAGCTAATCTACAATGAGCAGTTCTTC. Protein sequence: CASRASGQLIYNEQFF.

The CDR3 loop is CASRPYSGGYEQYF. CDR3 in DNA: TGTGCCAGCAGACCCTACTCCGGGGGTTACGAGCAGTACTTC. The chain uses TRBV7-9 and TRBJ2-7; D might be TRBD2 (6 bases). Germline V gene sequence: CDR1 SEHNR, CDR2 FQNEAQ (reference sequence). V was cut by 6 bases and J by 4 bases, with 16 bases left in between. The CDR3 loop spans 14 amino acids.

In this sample, this clone turned up once. This chain uses TRBV28 with TRBJ2-3; the D gene is possibly TRBD1 (6 bases). CDR1 and CDR2 from the germline V gene are MDHEN and SYDVKM. The V end lost 8 bases, the J end lost 6 bases, and 12 bases lay between the germline ends. This CDR3 contains 12 residues. The CDR3 is CASAGDIDTQYF. In DNA form, the CDR3 reads TGTGCCAGCGCTGGGGACATTGATACGCAGTATTTT.

The chain recombines TRBV6-1 with TRBJ1-4; D unresolved. The CDR3 is 15 residues long. From germline, CDR1 is MNHNS and CDR2 SASEGT. Trimming pared 3 bases from V and 8 bases from J, leaving 16 bases between. The CDR3 coding sequence is TGTGCCAGCAGTGACGGTCCCGGGAGGCAAGAAAAACTGTTTTTT. This encodes CASSDGPGRQEKLFF.

V is TRBV16 and J is TRBJ2-4; 7 bases are a match to TRBD1. Losses at the gene ends were 3 bases for V and 1 base for J; bases not matched to a gene: 9. This CDR3 is 17 amino acids long. Germline values: CDR1 KGHSY, CDR2 FQNENV. DNA of the CDR3: TGTGCCAGCAGCCAGGCCGCGACAGGGATCGCCAAAAACATTCAGTACTTC. Its protein product is CASSQAATGIAKNIQYF.

The chain carries TRBV19 and TRBJ1-5, with 7 bases that match TRBD1. J was trimmed by 6 bases and V by 9 bases; bases with no gene match: 8. The CDR3 extends over 13 amino acids. Looked up from germline, CDR1 is LNHDA and CDR2 is SQIVND (reference sequence). CDR3 protein: CASQGVLVQPQHF. CDR3 in DNA: TGTGCCAGCCAGGGGGTCCTGGTTCAGCCCCAGCATTTT. The whole variable domain, filled in from reference TRBV19 and TRBJ1-5, reads DGGITQSPKYLFRKEGQNVTLSCEQNLNHDAMYWYRQDPGQGLRLIYYSQIVNDFQKGDIAEGYSVSREKKESFPLTVTSAQKNPTAFYLCASQGVLVQPQHFGDGTRLSIL.

DNA for the CDR3: TGTGCCAGCTACACCGGGACTAGCGGGTGGAATGAGCAGTTCTTC. Encoded protein: CASYTGTSGWNEQFF. This chain connects TRBV28 to TRBJ2-1; 12 nucleotides line up with TRBD2. Per the germline V gene, CDR1 is MDHEN and CDR2 is SYDVKM. This CDR3 contains 15 residues. V trimming: 8 bases; J trimming: 7 bases; junction bases outside the gene matches: 9. The full variable domain, with the rest looked up from reference TRBV28 and TRBJ2-1, is DVKVTQSSRYLVKRTGEKVFLECVQDMDHENMFWYRQDPGLGLRLIYFSYDVKMKEKGDIPEGYSVSREKKERFSLILESASTNQTSMYLCASYTGTSGWNEQFFGPGTRLTVL.

The chain has TRBV5-1 and TRBJ1-2, with 7 bases lining up with TRBD1. From germline, CDR1 is SGHRS and CDR2 YFSETQ. V shed 7 bases and J 0 bases; nucleotides not matched to a gene: 3. This CDR3 is 13 amino acids long. This CDR3 is CASGDSSNYGYTF. CDR3 sequence (DNA): TGCGCCAGCGGGGACAGCTCTAACTATGGCTACACCTTC. Filled out from reference TRBV5-1 and TRBJ1-2, the complete variable domain reads KAGVTQTPRYLIKTRGQQVTLSCSPISGHRSVSWYQQTPGQGLQFLFEYFSETQRNKGNFPGRFSGRQFSNSRSEMNVSTLELGDSALYLCASGDSSNYGYTFGSGTRLTVV.

CDR3 amino acids: CASSITGTDSGNTIYF. The CDR3, as DNA: TGTGCCAGTAGTATTACTGGGACAGACTCTGGAAACACCATATATTTT. The chain carries TRBV19 and TRBJ1-3, with 7 positions matching TRBD1. J gave up 0 bases and V 3 bases, and 5 bases lay outside the gene matches. CDR1 is LNHDA, CDR2 SQIVND, per germline (reference sequence). The CDR3 sequence is 16 residues long.

This sequence joins TRBV29-1 and TRBJ1-2; D not certain. Germline CDR1 and CDR2: SQVTM and ANQGSEA. The CDR3 loop spans 15 amino acids. The V end was cut by 0 bases, the J end by 8 bases, with 19 bases between. CDR3 amino acids: CSVEDGSKVLTGYTF. CDR3 nucleotide sequence: TGCAGCGTTGAAGATGGGTCGAAGGTTCTGACGGGCTACACCTTC.

The genes are TRBV9 and TRBJ2-1; D may match TRBD1 or TRBD2 (6 bases each). The CDR3 is 16 residues long. Trimming removed 1 base at V and 5 bases at J, with 16 bases between. Germline V gene sequence: CDR1 SGDLS, CDR2 YYNGEE. In DNA, the CDR3 is TGTGCCAGCAGCGTAAACGGAGGGGGTCTCAACAATGAGCAGTTCTTC. Its protein is CASSVNGGGLNNEQFF.

The chain recombines TRBV7-8 with TRBJ1-2, with 11 positions matching TRBD1. Unmatched junction bases numbered 6, after V lost 4 bases and J lost 8 bases. Germline assignment: CDR1 SGHVS and CDR2 FQNEAQ. This CDR3 is built from 14 residues. The CDR3 DNA reads TGTGCCAGCAGCTCGGGACAGGGGGTTGTCGGCTACACCTTC. Its translation: CASSSGQGVVGYTF.

The V and J genes are TRBV5-1 and TRBJ1-2, with TRBD1 matching over 7 bases. The CDR3 runs to 15 residues. Germline loops: CDR1 SGHRS, CDR2 YFSETQ. V gave up 4 bases and J gave up 3 bases; unmatched junction bases: 9. The CDR3 nucleotides are TGCGCCAGCAGCCCGCTTGTCACAGGGGACTATGGCTACACCTTC. Translated, it gives CASSPLVTGDYGYTF.

This clone was recorded once. The CDR3 loop is CASSSLDRGLYNEQFF. For the CDR3, the DNA is TGTGCCAGCAGCTCACTAGACAGGGGGCTCTACAATGAGCAGTTCTTC. The chain joins TRBV7-8 to TRBJ2-1; 10 bases match TRBD1. Germline-derived CDR1 and CDR2 are SGHVS and FQNEAQ. V shed 4 bases and J 3 bases; nucleotides not matched to a gene: 6. The CDR3 consists of 16 residues.

The J gene is TRBJ1-4, the V gene TRBV27; 7 nucleotides align to TRBD1. CDR1 and CDR2 from the germline V gene are MNHEY and SMNVEV (reference sequence). J was trimmed by 8 bases and V by 8 bases; bases with no gene match: 11. CDR3 length equals 14 residues. The CDR3 loop reads CASGPTGRREKLFF. The DNA for the CDR3 is TGTGCCAGCGGGCCGACAGGGCGTAGGGAAAAACTGTTTTTT.

The rearrangement uses TRBV5-1 and TRBJ2-1, with 15 bases fitting TRBD2. Germline V lookup: CDR1 SGHRS, CDR2 YFSETQ. CDR3 size: 15 residues. V trimming: 0 bases; J trimming: 9 bases; junction bases outside the gene matches: 1. CDR3 sequence (DNA): TGCGCCAGCAGCTTGGTGGGACTAGCGGGAGGTGAGCAGTTCTTC. Translating it yields CASSLVGLAGGEQFF.